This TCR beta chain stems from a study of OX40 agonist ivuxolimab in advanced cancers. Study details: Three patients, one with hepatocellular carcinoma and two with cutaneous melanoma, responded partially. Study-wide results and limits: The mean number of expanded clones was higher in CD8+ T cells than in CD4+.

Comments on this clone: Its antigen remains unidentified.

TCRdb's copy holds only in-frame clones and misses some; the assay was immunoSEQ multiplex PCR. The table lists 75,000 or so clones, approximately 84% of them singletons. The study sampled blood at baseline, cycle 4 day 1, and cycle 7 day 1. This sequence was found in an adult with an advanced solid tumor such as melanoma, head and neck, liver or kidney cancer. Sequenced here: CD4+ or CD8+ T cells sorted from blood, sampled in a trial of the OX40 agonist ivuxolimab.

The CDR3 here is CASSTPNRGGGLSSYNEQFF. The CDR3 coding sequence is TGTGCCAGTAGTACCCCTAATCGTGGCGGGGGCCTGAGCTCCTACAATGAGCAGTTCTTC. The chain recombines TRBV19 with TRBJ2-1; D perhaps matches TRBD2 (7 bases). Germline CDR1 LNHDA, CDR2 SQIVND (reference sequence). V gave up 4 bases and J gave up 0 bases, with 25 bases separating them. CDR3 length: 20 residues.